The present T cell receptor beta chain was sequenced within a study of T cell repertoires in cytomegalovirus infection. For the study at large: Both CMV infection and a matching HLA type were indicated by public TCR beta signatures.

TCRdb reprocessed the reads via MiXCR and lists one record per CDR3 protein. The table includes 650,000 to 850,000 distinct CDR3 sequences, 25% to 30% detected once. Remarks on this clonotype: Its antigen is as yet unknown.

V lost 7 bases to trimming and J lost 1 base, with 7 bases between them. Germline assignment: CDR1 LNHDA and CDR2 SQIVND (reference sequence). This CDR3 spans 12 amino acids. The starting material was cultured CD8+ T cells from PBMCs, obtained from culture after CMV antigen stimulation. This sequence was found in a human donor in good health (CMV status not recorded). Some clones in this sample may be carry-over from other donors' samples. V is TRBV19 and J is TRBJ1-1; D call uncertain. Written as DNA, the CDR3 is TGTGCCAGTAAATCGGCGAACACTGAAGCTTTCTTT. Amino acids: CASKSANTEAFF.